The 20 T cell receptor beta chains given below trace back to one sample, sequenced in a study of identical twins. From the 5' RACE reads, TCRdb called clonotypes with MiXCR, one entry per CDR3 protein. The sample shows hundreds of thousands of distinct CDR3 sequences, roughly 9.7% of them seen only once. These records were also assigned to another study, of yellow fever vaccine responses in identical twins.

The sample consisted of CD8+ T cells sorted from blood. These receptors were obtained from a woman younger than 30 in good health.

The J gene is TRBJ2-7, the V gene TRBV4-2; 10 bases agree with TRBD1. The J segment lost 2 bases and the V segment lost 1 base, leaving 5 bases of the junction unmatched. This CDR3 comprises 16 residues. Looked up from germline, CDR1 is LGHNA and CDR2 is YNFKEQ. The CDR3 loop reads CASSQAGTGDPYEQYF. For the CDR3, the DNA is TGTGCCAGCAGCCAAGCCGGGACAGGGGATCCCTACGAGCAGTACTTC.

V gene TRBV11-2 combines with J gene TRBJ2-5, with D hard to call. V lost 7 bases, J lost 9 bases, and 24 bases lay in between. The CDR3 runs to 15 residues. The germline gives CDR1 SGHAT, CDR2 FQNNGV. This chain's CDR3 is CASTWEGSLYGAQYF. The CDR3 nucleotides are TGTGCCAGCACCTGGGAAGGATCTTTGTACGGTGCCCAGTACTTC.

The rearrangement links TRBV6-1 to TRBJ1-5; 10 bases align to TRBD1. V shed 6 bases, J shed 3 bases, and the junction held 5 bases outside the gene matches. Germline V CDR1 and CDR2: MNHNS, SASEGT. The CDR3 extends over 15 amino acids. Here the CDR3 reads CASSRQGAANQPQHF. The CDR3 DNA reads TGTGCCAGCAGCAGACAGGGGGCGGCCAATCAGCCCCAGCATTTT.

The chain joins TRBV6-1 to TRBJ2-3; 9 bases fit TRBD2. The CDR3 totals 18 residues. The germline V gene encodes CDR1 MNHNS and CDR2 SASEGT. After removal of 5 bases from V and 0 bases from J, the junction contained 12 bases not matched to a gene. The CDR3 region has the DNA TGTGCCAGCAGTCTGGTAGCGGGAGAGCTACCTAGCACAGATACGCAGTATTTT. Encoded protein: CASSLVAGELPSTDTQYF.

This clonotype was counted a few times. The chain uses TRBV6-1 and TRBJ2-5; D may be TRBD1 or TRBD2 (5 bases each). The CDR3 is made up of 14 amino acids. Trimming took off 1 base at V and 1 base at J, with 7 bases between the two ends. Germline-derived CDR1 and CDR2 are MNHNS and SASEGT. CDR3 DNA: TGTGCCAGCAGTGAAGGGGGGATCCAAGAGACCCAGTACTTC. This translates into CASSEGGIQETQYF.

This clonotype was seen many times. V is TRBV4-3 and J is TRBJ2-2; D call uncertain. The CDR3 contains 13 residues. Per the germline V gene, CDR1 is LGHNA and CDR2 is YSLEER. V was pared by 1 base and J by 5 bases, with 5 bases between. CDR3 sequence: CASSQVRTGELFF. CDR3 nucleotides: TGCGCCAGCAGCCAAGTGCGGACCGGGGAGCTGTTTTTT.

The CDR3 bases are TGTGCCAGCAGCGGGGGGGGCTCCTACGAGCAGTACTTC. It translates to CASSGGGSYEQYF. This rearrangement joins TRBV9 to TRBJ2-7, with 7 bases aligning to TRBD2. The germline V gene encodes CDR1 SGDLS and CDR2 YYNGEE. V shed 3 bases, J shed 0 bases, and the junction held 0 bases outside the gene matches. The CDR3 extends over 13 amino acids.

This clonotype was seen ten or more times. The chain joins TRBV4-2 to TRBJ1-1; no reliable D call. This CDR3 region has 13 residues. The V gene's germline CDR1 is LGHNA and CDR2 YNFKEQ. V gave up 0 bases and J gave up 0 bases, with 2 bases separating them. The CDR3 is CASSQDVNTEAFF. CDR3 sequence (DNA): TGTGCCAGCAGCCAAGATGTGAACACTGAAGCTTTCTTT.

The chain carries TRBV28 and TRBJ2-7; perhaps TRBD1 as D (6 bases). Between the trimmed V and J ends, which lost 9 bases and 3 bases, there was a span of 18 bases. The germline V gene encodes CDR1 MDHEN and CDR2 SYDVKM. This CDR3 comprises 14 residues. The CDR3 region has the DNA TGTGCCAGTCACCCCGCTGGACAGATCTACGAGCAGTACTTC. Amino acid sequence: CASHPAGQIYEQYF.

The chain is built from TRBV20-1 and TRBJ2-7; 9 bases align to TRBD2. Germline V CDR1 and CDR2: DFQATT, SNEGSKA (reference sequence). V shed 6 bases and J 2 bases; nucleotides not matched to a gene: 17. This CDR3 comprises 17 residues. The CDR3 region is CSAKGASGDSPAYEQYF. In DNA form, the CDR3 reads TGCAGTGCGAAAGGGGCTAGCGGGGACTCCCCAGCCTACGAGCAGTACTTC.

In this sample, this clonotype turned up a few times. This chain links TRBV29-1 with TRBJ1-1; D is undetermined. The CDR3 sequence is 17 residues long. Trimming cost V 2 bases and J 0 bases, with 19 bases left between them. Germline V lookup: CDR1 SQVTM, CDR2 ANQGSEA. For the CDR3, the DNA is TGCAGCGTTGAATTAGGGTGGGAAAGTTACATGAACACTGAAGCTTTCTTT. Amino acids: CSVELGWESYMNTEAFF.

This clonotype was counted at least ten times. This chain links TRBV12-3 or TRBV12-4 with TRBJ2-1, with TRBD2 matching 9 bases. CDR3 size: 14 residues. The V segment lost 3 bases and the J segment 3 bases; nucleotides outside the gene matches: 0. The CDR3: CASSLTSGYNEQFF. CDR3 nucleotides: TGTGCCAGCAGTTTGACTAGCGGCTACAATGAGCAGTTCTTC.

This clonotype appeared many times. The chain couples TRBV29-1 to TRBJ1-2, with D uncertain. Looked up from germline, CDR1 is SQVTM and CDR2 is ANQGSEA. The CDR3 has 15 amino acids. The germline V and J ends were trimmed by 7 bases and 6 bases, with 24 bases remaining between them. For the CDR3, the DNA is TGCAGCGCTATTAAAAAATTGGACCCTGTGGATGGCTACACCTTC. Amino acids: CSAIKKLDPVDGYTF.

This clonotype was detected many times. The chain is built from TRBV29-1 and TRBJ2-1, with a possible D match to TRBD2 (6 bases). This CDR3 region has 11 residues. Per the germline V gene, CDR1 is SQVTM and CDR2 is ANQGSEA. Trimming pared 0 bases from V and 12 bases from J, leaving 9 bases between. In DNA, the CDR3 is TGCAGCGTTGAAGAGGTGGGAGGGCAGTTCTTC. Protein sequence: CSVEEVGGQFF.

A note on this clonotype: A much larger clone sits a single nucleotide away, making a read error possible. This chain connects TRBV2 to TRBJ2-5; 9 bases agree with TRBD1. Germline assignment: CDR1 SNHLY and CDR2 FYNNEI. CDR3 length: 15 amino acids. CDR3 coding DNA: TGTGCCACCAGTCTGAGACAGGGGGATCAAGAGACCCAGTACTTC. Protein: CATSLRQGDQETQYF.

The chain employs TRBV11-2 and TRBJ2-7; no definite D call. V was trimmed by 5 bases and J by 3 bases, leaving 14 bases between them. The CDR3 contains 14 residues. The germline V gene encodes CDR1 SGHAT and CDR2 FQNNGV. DNA of the CDR3: TGTGCCAGCAGCCCCCCGTGGTTGGGCTACGAGCAGTACTTC. Translation: CASSPPWLGYEQYF.

This clonotype came up many times. The genes are TRBV12-3 or TRBV12-4 and TRBJ1-1, with no clear D. The V end was cut by 8 bases, the J end by 5 bases, with 9 bases between. The CDR3 covers 11 residues. The DNA for the CDR3 is TGTGCCAGCGGGTGGGATACTGAAGCTTTCTTT. It codes for CASGWDTEAFF.

The rearrangement links TRBV20-1 to TRBJ1-2, with a weak D call TRBD1 (5 bases). The ends were cut back, 3 bases at V and 3 bases at J, with 11 bases in the middle. Per the germline V gene, CDR1 is DFQATT and CDR2 is SNEGSKA (reference sequence). CDR3 size: 13 residues. For the CDR3, the DNA is TGCAGTGCTAGCGGGATAGGGGACTATGGCTACACCTTC. It specifies CSASGIGDYGYTF.

J is TRBJ2-1 and V is TRBV19; no clear D. The CDR3 has 15 residues. Germline values: CDR1 LNHDA, CDR2 SQIVND (reference sequence). Trimming cost V 1 base and J 0 bases, with 7 bases left between them. The CDR3 coding sequence is TGTGCCAGTAGTATAGCGGGCCGCTCCTACAATGAGCAGTTCTTC. Its protein product is CASSIAGRSYNEQFF. The variable domain in full, completed from reference TRBV19 and TRBJ2-1, reads DGGITQSPKYLFRKEGQNVTLSCEQNLNHDAMYWYRQDPGQGLRLIYYSQIVNDFQKGDIAEGYSVSREKKESFPLTVTSAQKNPTAFYLCASSIAGRSYNEQFFGPGTRLTVL.

The chain carries TRBV27 and TRBJ2-1; 11 bases are shared with TRBD2. The CDR3 is made up of 17 amino acids. The trim removed 3 bases at V and 8 bases at J, leaving 12 bases unmatched. Germline values: CDR1 MNHEY, CDR2 SMNVEV (reference sequence). CDR3: CASSFIAGGPSLDEQFF. The CDR3 nucleotides are TGTGCCAGCAGTTTCATAGCGGGAGGGCCGTCCCTCGATGAGCAGTTCTTC.